The present T cell receptor beta chain was sequenced within a study of cytomegalovirus exposure and HLA in healthy donors. Germline assignment: CDR1 SGHKS and CDR2 YYEKEE (reference sequence). This CDR3 comprises 15 residues. The V segment lost 4 bases and the J segment 4 bases; nucleotides outside the gene matches: 7. Use of 60 Vbeta and 13 Jbeta primers characterized the PCR. Repertoires were generated with immunoSEQ multiplex PCR, while TCRdb's copy carries only in-frame clones and drops some. The sample carries some 150,000 clones, more than 75% recorded once. This sequence joins TRBV5-5 and TRBJ1-2; 10 bases align to TRBD1. The sequenced sample consisted of PBMCs. The TCR comes from a man aged 18 to 30 in good health and CMV-seronegative. The CDR3 here is CASSQEDRGVYGYTF. CDR3 nucleotides: TGTGCCAGCAGCCAGGAGGACAGGGGGGTCTATGGCTACACCTTC. Full variable domain (rest looked up from reference TRBV5-5 and TRBJ1-2): DAGVTQSPTHLIKTRGQQVTLRCSPISGHKSVSWYQQVLGQGPQFIFQYYEKEERGRGNFPDRFSARQFPNYSSELNVNALLLGDSALYLCASSQEDRGVYGYTFGSGTRLTVV.